The 21 T cell receptor beta chains presented below share a single source sample, sequenced in a study of CD8 T cells in ankylosing spondylitis. One entry per CDR3 protein results from TCRdb running MiXCR on the 5' RACE reads. This sample yields over 200,000 distinct CDR3 sequences, of which roughly a tenth are seen a single time; 21% belongs to the top ten. Sequencing used blood, either unsorted or a sorted T cell fraction (not recorded which). These receptors came from a male donor with ankylosing spondylitis or in good health (not recorded which).

This clonotype was seen ten or more times. V usage is TRBV20-1 and J usage is TRBJ1-6, with D perhaps matching TRBD1 (5 bases). In germline, CDR1 is DFQATT, CDR2 SNEGSKA (reference sequence). Trimming stripped 2 bases from V and 5 bases from J, with 19 bases between. This CDR3 has 17 amino acids. The CDR3 sequence: CSARPWEGLEDNSPLHF. CDR3 sequence (DNA): TGCAGTGCTAGACCCTGGGAGGGGTTAGAGGATAATTCACCCCTCCACTTT.

This clonotype was recorded many times. V and J are TRBV5-1 and TRBJ1-3; D is uncertain. The CDR3 has 14 residues. Germline V gives CDR1 SGHRS, CDR2 YFSETQ. V lost 0 bases and J lost 10, with 14 bases in between. The CDR3 sequence is CASSLEGKGSTIYF. The CDR3, as DNA: TGCGCCAGCAGCTTGGAGGGTAAAGGATCGACCATATATTTT.

This clonotype was detected a few times. The chain links TRBV12-3 or TRBV12-4 to TRBJ2-7; D possibly corresponds to TRBD1 (6 bases). V gave up 5 bases and J gave up 2 bases, with 16 bases separating them. This CDR3 contains 15 residues. The CDR3 loop is CASSPGTNSPYEQYF. CDR3 nucleotides: TGTGCCAGCAGTCCCGGGACAAATTCCCCCTACGAGCAGTACTTC.

Many counts were recorded for this clonotype. The chain employs TRBV29-1 and TRBJ2-7; 7 bases are a match to TRBD1. Germline V CDR1 and CDR2: SQVTM, ANQGSEA. The CDR3 is made up of 12 amino acids. After removal of 7 bases from V and 1 base from J, the junction contained 4 bases not matched to a gene. CDR3 coding DNA: TGCAGCGGGCGACAGGGTTCCTACGAGCAGTACTTC. Protein sequence: CSGRQGSYEQYF.

This clonotype was seen more than once but under ten times. The V and J genes are TRBV3-1 and TRBJ2-3; D is perhaps TRBD1 (6 bases). This CDR3 is 17 amino acids long. Trimming left V 5 bases short and J 5 bases short, with 23 bases between. Per germline, CDR1 LGHDT and CDR2 YNNKEL (reference sequence). The CDR3 nucleotides are TGTGCCAGCAGCTTAAAATACCAGGGGTGGTATGGAGATACGCAGTATTTT. This codes for CASSLKYQGWYGDTQYF.

This clonotype was seen more than once but under ten times. This sequence joins TRBV19 and TRBJ2-5; D is undetermined. Germline loops: CDR1 LNHDA, CDR2 SQIVND (reference sequence). The V gene lost 9 bases and the J gene lost 5 bases, with 16 bases spanning the gap. The CDR3 is 13 amino acids. Written as DNA, the CDR3 is TGTGCCAGCTCTTCGTCGGTCCTGGAGACCCAGTACTTC. It encodes CASSSSVLETQYF.

This clonotype was seen ten or more times. The chain combines TRBV10-3 with TRBJ1-3, with D maybe TRBD1 (5 bases). The CDR3 extends over 14 amino acids. Germline CDR1 reads ENHRY; CDR2 reads SYGVKD. The V gene lost 9 bases and the J gene lost 0 bases, with 12 bases spanning the gap. The CDR3 coding sequence is TGTGCCATACAGGCATTAAGCTCTGGAAACACCATATATTTT. It codes for CAIQALSSGNTIYF.

This clonotype has ten or more counts. The rearrangement joins TRBV6-5 to TRBJ1-6, with TRBD1 matching 7 bases. This CDR3 is 18 amino acids long. The J segment lost 0 bases and the V segment lost 7 bases, leaving 12 bases of the junction unmatched. The germline V gene has CDR1 MNHEY and CDR2 SVGAGI. The CDR3 region has the DNA TGTGCCAGCATCGACCTAAGGGGGCCGAGCTCCTATAATTCACCCCTCCACTTT. Encoded protein: CASIDLRGPSSYNSPLHF.

The chain combines TRBV12-3 or TRBV12-4 with TRBJ2-3; perhaps TRBD2 as D (6 bases). The length of the CDR3 is 13 residues. The germline V and J ends were trimmed by 5 bases and 8 bases, with 14 bases remaining between them. CDR3 protein: CASSPPGRGTQYF. The CDR3 DNA sequence: TGTGCCAGCAGTCCCCCCGGGCGGGGTACGCAGTATTTT.

This clonotype was counted a few times. The chain combines TRBV19 with TRBJ2-3; D gene uncertain. Germline CDR1 reads LNHDA; CDR2 reads SQIVND (reference sequence). V shed 11 bases and J shed 6 bases, with 12 bases lying between them. The CDR3 has 11 residues. This CDR3 reads CASVLRDTQYF. CDR3 DNA sequence: TGTGCCTCCGTTTTGAGGGATACGCAGTATTTT.

This clonotype was counted at least ten times. The J gene is TRBJ2-4, the V gene TRBV6-1; 7 bases fit TRBD1. This CDR3 has 15 amino acids. CDR1 is MNHNS and CDR2 is SASEGT in the germline V gene. Trimming removed 11 bases from V and 6 bases from J; junction bases left unmatched: 16. CDR3 sequence (DNA): TGTGCCGCCCGACGCCAGGGACAGCTAGGAAACATTCAGTACTTC. Encoded protein: CAARRQGQLGNIQYF.

This chain connects TRBV12-2 to TRBJ2-7; the table's TRBD2 call for D was not verified on the DNA. TRBV12-2 is a listed pseudogene. This CDR3 is built from 13 residues. The CDR3 loop is CASRLARLAEPLV. As DNA, the CDR3 is TGTGCAAGTCGCTTAGCGAGGCTAGCGGAGCCTTTGGTC.

The table lists this clonotype with many counts. J is TRBJ2-5 and V is TRBV5-1; D may be TRBD1 or TRBD2 (5 bases each). The ends were cut back, 2 bases at V and 8 bases at J, with 13 bases in the middle. The CDR3 runs 13 residues. Germline loops: CDR1 SGHRS, CDR2 YFSETQ. The CDR3 is CASSFDSGGTQYF. The CDR3 nucleotides read TGCGCCAGCAGCTTCGACAGCGGAGGCACCCAGTACTTC.

Ten or more counts support this clonotype. The chain employs TRBV12-3 or TRBV12-4 and TRBJ2-2; D gene ambiguous. Trimming removed 2 bases at V and 4 bases at J, with 8 bases between. CDR3 length equals 14 residues. DNA of the CDR3: TGTGCCAGCAGTTTACAAGAGAGCACCGGGGAGCTGTTTTTT. Protein: CASSLQESTGELFF.

J is TRBJ2-7 and V is TRBV30; no clear D gene. The CDR3 has 12 residues. In germline, CDR1 is GTSNPN, CDR2 SVGIG (reference sequence). Between the trimmed V and J ends, which lost 3 bases and 0 bases, there was a span of 6 bases. Written as DNA, the CDR3 is TGTGCCTGGAGCCCCAACTCCTACGAGCAGTACTTC. It yields the protein CAWSPNSYEQYF.

This clonotype was observed a few times. J is TRBJ1-5 and V is TRBV27; unclear D gene. CDR1 and CDR2 (germline): MNHEY, SMNVEV (reference sequence). This CDR3 spans 14 amino acids. Between the trimmed V and J ends, which lost 5 bases and 0 bases, there was a span of 8 bases. CDR3 residues: CASSESYSNQPQHF. The CDR3 nucleotides are TGTGCCAGCAGTGAAAGTTATAGCAATCAGCCCCAGCATTTT.

The chain joins TRBV18 to TRBJ2-1; no clear D. V shed 3 bases and J shed 5 bases, with 11 bases lying between them. The CDR3 runs 14 residues. The germline CDR1 and CDR2 sequences are KGHSH and LQKENI. CDR3 nucleotides: TGTGCCAGCTCACCGGCGTGGATCGACAATGAGCAGTTCTTC. Its protein is CASSPAWIDNEQFF.

J is TRBJ2-3 and V is TRBV5-1; TRBD2 matches at 8 bases. The CDR3 is 15 amino acids. Trimming removed 0 bases from V and 5 bases from J; junction bases left unmatched: 5. CDR1 and CDR2 (germline): SGHRS, YFSETQ. As DNA, the CDR3 is TGCGCCAGCAGCTTGGCCTCCCGGGGGGGAGATACGCAGTATTTT. It codes for CASSLASRGGDTQYF.

This clonotype was detected many times. This chain uses TRBV29-1 with TRBJ2-1; D call uncertain. Germline V gene data show CDR1 as SQVTM and CDR2 as ANQGSEA. The CDR3 is 11 residues long. The germline V and J ends were trimmed by 2 bases and 7 bases, with 6 bases remaining between them. The DNA for the CDR3 is TGCAGCGTTGAAACGCGGAATGAGCAGTTCTTC. Translation gives CSVETRNEQFF.

The chain uses TRBV21-1 and TRBJ2-2; the D call in the table, TRBD1, was not verified against the DNA. TRBV21-1 is reported as a pseudogene. The CDR3 contains 15 residues. This CDR3 reads CASSRDKLNTGELFF. The CDR3 DNA is TGTGCCAGCAGCCGGGACAAACTGAACACCGGGGAGCTGTTTTTT.

In its sample, this clonotype was seen many times. The chain carries TRBV18 and TRBJ1-2; possible D gene TRBD1, 5 bases. Trimming took 0 bases from V and 3 from J, leaving 11 bases between them. The CDR3 runs to 15 residues. The germline V gene has CDR1 KGHSH and CDR2 LQKENI. CDR3 nucleotides: TGTGCCAGCTCACCACCGAACAGGCCGGACTATGGCTACACCTTC. Translation gives CASSPPNRPDYGYTF.